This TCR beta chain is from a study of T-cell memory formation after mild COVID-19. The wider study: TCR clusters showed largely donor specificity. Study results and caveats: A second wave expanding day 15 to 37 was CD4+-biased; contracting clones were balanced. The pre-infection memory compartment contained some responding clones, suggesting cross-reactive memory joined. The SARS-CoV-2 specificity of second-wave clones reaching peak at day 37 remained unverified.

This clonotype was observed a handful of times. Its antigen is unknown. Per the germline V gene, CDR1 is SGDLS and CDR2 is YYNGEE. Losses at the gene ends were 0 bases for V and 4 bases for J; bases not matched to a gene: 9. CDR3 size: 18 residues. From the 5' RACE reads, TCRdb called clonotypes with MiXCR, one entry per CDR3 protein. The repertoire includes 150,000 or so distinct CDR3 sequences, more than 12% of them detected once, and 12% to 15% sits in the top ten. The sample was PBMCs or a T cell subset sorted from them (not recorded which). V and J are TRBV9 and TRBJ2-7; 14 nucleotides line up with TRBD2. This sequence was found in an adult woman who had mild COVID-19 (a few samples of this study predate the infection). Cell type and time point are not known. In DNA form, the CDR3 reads TGTGCCAGCAGCGTAGCGCCGGAAGGGACTAGCGGGAGTTACGAGCAGTACTTC. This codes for CASSVAPEGTSGSYEQYF.